Described below is a single T cell receptor (beta chain) sequence and its context. Its antigen is as yet unknown. These data originate in a study of T cells in pancreatic ductal adenocarcinoma. The CDR3 consists of 14 residues. The germline gives CDR1 SGHTA, CDR2 FQGNSA. The V gene end was trimmed by 0 bases and the J gene end by 5 bases; junction bases not matched to a gene: 4. Regarding the study as a whole: The resected cohort was biased toward the minority with early-stage disease. Enrichment of CD45RO+ effector over naive T cells in tumors may bias clonality. Compared with tumor, blood showed more total productive templates and roughly 8.1-fold more clonotypes.

Surgery without prior neoadjuvant therapy was the treatment of the selected pancreatic ductal adenocarcinoma patients. Libraries were prepared by immunoSEQ multiplex PCR; TCRdb keeps only in-frame clonotypes and omits some of them. The top ten clones hold approximately 3.1% of a sample with 97,000 or so clones, 90% to 95% of them seen once. The sequence was collected from a human donor with pancreatic ductal adenocarcinoma. The rearrangement links TRBV7-2 to TRBJ2-7; 7 nucleotides agree with TRBD2. Source material: PBMCs. The CDR3 here is CASSLAGGIHEQYF. CDR3 in DNA: TGTGCCAGCAGCTTAGCGGGAGGGATCCACGAGCAGTACTTC. The whole variable domain, remainder taken from reference TRBV7-2 and TRBJ2-7, is GAGVSQSPSNKVTEKGKDVELRCDPISGHTALYWYRQSLGQGLEFLIYFQGNSAPDKSGLPSDRFSAERTGGSVSTLTIQRTQQEDSAVYLCASSLAGGIHEQYFGPGTRLTVT.